This T cell receptor beta chain stems from a study of spatial heterogeneity in lung cancer. CDR3 size: 14 residues. Trimming left V 5 bases short and J 0 bases short, with 13 bases between. CDR1 is DFQATT and CDR2 is SNEGSKA in the germline V gene (reference sequence). The time point here: sample taken at primary tumor resection. This clonotype has only a few counts. TCRdb re-called the 5' RACE reads with MiXCR, one entry per CDR3 protein. The repertoire holds about 45,000 distinct CDR3 sequences, approximately 6.2% seen once, with around 45% in the top ten. The sequencing used PBMCs, collected at surgery. The rearrangement joins TRBV20-1 to TRBJ1-1; tentative D call: TRBD1 (5 bases). The sequence came from a female donor with early-stage non-small cell lung cancer. The CDR3 DNA reads TGCAGTGCTCCGGGGGTTACTCTGAACACTGAAGCTTTCTTT. Translation: CSAPGVTLNTEAFF.